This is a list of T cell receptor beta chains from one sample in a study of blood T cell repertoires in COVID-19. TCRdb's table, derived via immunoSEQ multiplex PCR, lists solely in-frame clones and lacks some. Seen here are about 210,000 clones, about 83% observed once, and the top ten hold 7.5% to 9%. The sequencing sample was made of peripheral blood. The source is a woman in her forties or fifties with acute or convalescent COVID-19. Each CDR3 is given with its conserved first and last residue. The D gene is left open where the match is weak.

CASSYSSGSYEQYF | TRBJ2-7 | . | TRBV6-6
CASSPQGSRLETQYF | TRBJ2-5 | TRBD1 | TRBV7-3
CASSPDGANTEAFF | TRBJ1-1 | . | TRBV5-4
CASSVWLNTEAFF | TRBJ1-1 | . | TRBV9
CASSLSAPDLNEQFF | TRBJ2-1 | . | TRBV27
CASSYGRGRGDTQYF | TRBJ2-3 | TRBD1 | TRBV6-5
CASGQGGGRGGYGYTF | TRBJ1-2 | . | TRBV2
CASSDQRRDQPQHF | TRBJ1-5 | . | TRBV6-1
CSASGAGLAGGPSNNEQFF | TRBJ2-1 | TRBD2 | TRBV20-1
CASGWSGESYGYTF | TRBJ1-2 | . | TRBV12-5
CASSLGEQGPGKLFF | TRBJ1-4 | TRBD1 | TRBV5-1
CAGGTGNYQPQHF | TRBJ1-5 | TRBD1 | TRBV19
CATSDDGLAGLETQYF | TRBJ2-5 | TRBD2 | TRBV24-1
CASGLTFGGDQETQYF | TRBJ2-5 | . | TRBV12-5